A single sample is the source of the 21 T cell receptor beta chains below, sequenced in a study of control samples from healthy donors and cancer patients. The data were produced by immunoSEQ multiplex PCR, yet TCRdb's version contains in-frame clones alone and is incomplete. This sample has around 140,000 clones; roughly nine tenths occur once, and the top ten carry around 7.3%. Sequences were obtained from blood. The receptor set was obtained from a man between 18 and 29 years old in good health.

The CDR3 sequence: CASSPSGDSPSYEQYF. CDR3 nucleotide sequence: TGCGCCAGCAGCCCTAGCGGGGATTCACCCTCCTACGAGCAGTACTTC. The V call is TRBV5-1, the J call TRBJ2-7; 9 bases line up with TRBD2. The V gene's germline CDR1 is SGHRS and CDR2 YFSETQ. The CDR3 is 16 residues long. The V segment lost 4 bases and the J segment 0 bases; nucleotides outside the gene matches: 8.

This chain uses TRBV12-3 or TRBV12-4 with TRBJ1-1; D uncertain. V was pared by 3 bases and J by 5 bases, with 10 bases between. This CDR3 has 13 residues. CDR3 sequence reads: CASSLWRETEAFF. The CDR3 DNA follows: TGTGCCAGCAGTTTGTGGAGAGAAACTGAAGCTTTCTTT.

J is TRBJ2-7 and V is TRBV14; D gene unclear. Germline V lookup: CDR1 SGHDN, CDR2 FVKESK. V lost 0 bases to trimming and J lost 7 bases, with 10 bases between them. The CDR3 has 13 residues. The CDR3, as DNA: TGTGCCAGCAGCCAAGATCTTGTGGGGGAGCAGTACTTC. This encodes CASSQDLVGEQYF. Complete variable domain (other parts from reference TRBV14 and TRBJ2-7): EAGVTQFPSHSVIEKGQTVTLRCDPISGHDNLYWYRRVMGKEIKFLLHFVKESKQDESGMPNNRFLAERTGGTYSTLKVQPAELEDSGVYFCASSQDLVGEQYFGPGTRLTVT.

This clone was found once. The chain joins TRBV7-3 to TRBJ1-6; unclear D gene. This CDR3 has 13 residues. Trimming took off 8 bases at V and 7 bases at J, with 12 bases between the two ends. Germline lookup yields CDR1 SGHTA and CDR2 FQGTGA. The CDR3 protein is CASRDGRNSPLHF. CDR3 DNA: TGTGCCAGCCGAGACGGAAGGAATTCACCCCTCCACTTT.

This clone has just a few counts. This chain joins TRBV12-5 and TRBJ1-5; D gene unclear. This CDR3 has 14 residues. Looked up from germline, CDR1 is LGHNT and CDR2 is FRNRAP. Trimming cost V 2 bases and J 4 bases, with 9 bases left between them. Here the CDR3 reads CASGLRRDNQPQHF. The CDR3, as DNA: TGTGCTAGTGGTTTGAGGAGGGATAATCAGCCCCAGCATTTT.

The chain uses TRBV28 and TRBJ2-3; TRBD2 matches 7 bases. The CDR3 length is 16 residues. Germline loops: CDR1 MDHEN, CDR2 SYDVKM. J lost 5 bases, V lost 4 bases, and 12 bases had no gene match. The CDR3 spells CASSSPKRGTVDTQYF. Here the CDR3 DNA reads TGTGCCAGCAGTTCTCCAAAGCGGGGTACTGTAGATACGCAGTATTTT. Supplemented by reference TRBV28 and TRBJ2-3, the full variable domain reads DVKVTQSSRYLVKRTGEKVFLECVQDMDHENMFWYRQDPGLGLRLIYFSYDVKMKEKGDIPEGYSVSREKKERFSLILESASTNQTSMYLCASSSPKRGTVDTQYFGPGTRLTVL.

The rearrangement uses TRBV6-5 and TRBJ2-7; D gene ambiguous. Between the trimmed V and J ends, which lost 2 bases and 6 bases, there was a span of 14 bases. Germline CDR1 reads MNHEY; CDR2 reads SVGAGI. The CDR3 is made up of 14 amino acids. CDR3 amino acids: CASSYHGRNGEQYF. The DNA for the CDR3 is TGTGCCAGCAGTTACCACGGCCGAAACGGCGAGCAGTACTTC.

CDR3 coding DNA: TGTGCCCTCCGGACCTCGATGAACACTGAAGCTTTCTTT. It codes for CALRTSMNTEAFF. The rearrangement joins TRBV10-3 to TRBJ1-1; D unclear. V dropped 11 bases and J dropped 0 bases, with 13 bases sitting between them. Germline V gives CDR1 ENHRY, CDR2 SYGVKD. The CDR3 runs 13 residues.

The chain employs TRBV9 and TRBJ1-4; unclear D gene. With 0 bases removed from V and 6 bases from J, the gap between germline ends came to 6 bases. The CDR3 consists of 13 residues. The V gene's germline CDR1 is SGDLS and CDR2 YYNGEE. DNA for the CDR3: TGTGCCAGCAGCGTAGGCGGGGATGAAAAACTGTTTTTT. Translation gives CASSVGGDEKLFF.

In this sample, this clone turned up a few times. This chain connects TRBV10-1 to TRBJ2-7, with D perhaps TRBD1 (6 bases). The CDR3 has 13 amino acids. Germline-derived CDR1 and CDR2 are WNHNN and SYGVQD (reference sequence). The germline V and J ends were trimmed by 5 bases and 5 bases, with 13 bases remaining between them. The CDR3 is CASSSHRADEQYF. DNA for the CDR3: TGCGCCAGCAGTTCCCACAGGGCGGACGAGCAGTACTTC.

The DNA for the CDR3 is TGTGCCAGTAGTATTGGGGGACGCTATGGCTACACCTTC. The encoded protein is CASSIGGRYGYTF. V and J are TRBV19 and TRBJ1-2, with D possibly TRBD1 on 5 matching bases. The CDR3 totals 13 residues. Trimming pared 3 bases from V and 4 bases from J, leaving 9 bases between. Germline CDR1 LNHDA, CDR2 SQIVND (reference sequence).

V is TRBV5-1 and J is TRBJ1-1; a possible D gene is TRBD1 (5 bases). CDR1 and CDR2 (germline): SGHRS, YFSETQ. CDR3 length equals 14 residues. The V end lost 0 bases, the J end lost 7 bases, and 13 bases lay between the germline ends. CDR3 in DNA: TGCGCCAGCAGCTTGGCCGCTCGGGGGTATGAAGCTTTCTTT. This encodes CASSLAARGYEAFF.

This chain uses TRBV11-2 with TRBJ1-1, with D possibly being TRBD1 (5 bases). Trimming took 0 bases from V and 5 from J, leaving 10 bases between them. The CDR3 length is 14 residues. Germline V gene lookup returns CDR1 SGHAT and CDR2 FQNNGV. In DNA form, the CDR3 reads TGTGCCAGCAGCTTAGAGGGGGTAGGAACTGAAGCTTTCTTT. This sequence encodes CASSLEGVGTEAFF.

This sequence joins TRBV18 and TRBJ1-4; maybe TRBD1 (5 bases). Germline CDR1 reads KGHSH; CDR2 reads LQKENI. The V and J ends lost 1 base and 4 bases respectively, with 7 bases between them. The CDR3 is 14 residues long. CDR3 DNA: TGTGCCAGCTCACCACTCCAGGGTAATGAAAAACTGTTTTTT. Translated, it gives CASSPLQGNEKLFF.

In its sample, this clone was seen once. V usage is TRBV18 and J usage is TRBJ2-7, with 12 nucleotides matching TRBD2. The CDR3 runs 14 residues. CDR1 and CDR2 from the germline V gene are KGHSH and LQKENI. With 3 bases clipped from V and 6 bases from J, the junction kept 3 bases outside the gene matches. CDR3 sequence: CASSPGLAGSEQYF. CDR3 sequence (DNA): TGTGCCAGCTCACCGGGACTAGCGGGTTCCGAGCAGTACTTC.

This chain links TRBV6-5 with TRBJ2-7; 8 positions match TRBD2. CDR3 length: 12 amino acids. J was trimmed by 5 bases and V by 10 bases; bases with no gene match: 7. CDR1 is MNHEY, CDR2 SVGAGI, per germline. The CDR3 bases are TGTGCCACCCAGCGGGGGTACGACGAGCAGTACTTC. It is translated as CATQRGYDEQYF.

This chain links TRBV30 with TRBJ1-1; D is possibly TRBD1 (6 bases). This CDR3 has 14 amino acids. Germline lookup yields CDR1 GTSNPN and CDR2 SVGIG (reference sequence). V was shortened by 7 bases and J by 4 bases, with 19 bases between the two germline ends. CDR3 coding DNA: TGTGCCTCCTCGGGACATCGGGCAAGCACTGAAGCTTTCTTT. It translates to CASSGHRASTEAFF. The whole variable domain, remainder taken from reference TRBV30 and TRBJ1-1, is SQTIHQWPATLVQPVGSPLSLECTVEGTSNPNLYWYRQAAGRGLQLLFYSVGIGQISSEVPQNLSASRPQDRQFILSSKKLLLSDSGFYLCASSGHRASTEAFFGQGTRLTVV.

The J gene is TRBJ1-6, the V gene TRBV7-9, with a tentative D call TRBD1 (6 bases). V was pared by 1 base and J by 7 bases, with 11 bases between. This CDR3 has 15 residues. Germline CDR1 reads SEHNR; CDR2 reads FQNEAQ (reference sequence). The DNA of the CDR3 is TGTGCCAGCAGCTTAGGTGGGACAAGAAATTCACCCCTCCACTTT. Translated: CASSLGGTRNSPLHF.

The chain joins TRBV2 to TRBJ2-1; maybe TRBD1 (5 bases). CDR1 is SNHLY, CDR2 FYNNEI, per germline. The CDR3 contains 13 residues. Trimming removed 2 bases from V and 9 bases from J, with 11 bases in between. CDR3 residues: CASSETGQGEQFF. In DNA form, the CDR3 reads TGTGCCAGCAGTGAAACCGGGCAGGGTGAGCAGTTCTTC. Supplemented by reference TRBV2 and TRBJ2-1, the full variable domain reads EPEVTQTPSHQVTQMGQEVILRCVPISNHLYFYWYRQILGQKVEFLVSFYNNEISEKSEIFDDQFSVERPDGSNFTLKIRSTKLEDSAMYFCASSETGQGEQFFGPGTRLTVL.

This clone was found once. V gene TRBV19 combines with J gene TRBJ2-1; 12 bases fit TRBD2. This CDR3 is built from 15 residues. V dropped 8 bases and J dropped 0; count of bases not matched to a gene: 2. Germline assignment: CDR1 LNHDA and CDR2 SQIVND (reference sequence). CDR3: CASLAGGSSYNEQFF. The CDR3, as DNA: TGTGCCAGTCTAGCGGGGGGGTCCTCCTACAATGAGCAGTTCTTC.

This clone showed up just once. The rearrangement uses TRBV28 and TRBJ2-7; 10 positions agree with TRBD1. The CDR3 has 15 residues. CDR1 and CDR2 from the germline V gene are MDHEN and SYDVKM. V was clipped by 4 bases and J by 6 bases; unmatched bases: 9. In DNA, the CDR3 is TGTGCCAGCAGTTCTCGAGTGACAGGGGGCGGCGAGCAGTACTTC. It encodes CASSSRVTGGGEQYF.